This TCR beta chain emerged from a study of blood T cell repertoires in COVID-19. Data came from immunoSEQ multiplex PCR; TCRdb stores just in-frame clones and leaves some out. Of 50,000 to 60,000 clones in the sample, roughly nine tenths were seen once. CDR1 and CDR2 from the germline V gene are SGHRS and YFSETQ. Trimming cost V 0 bases and J 0 bases, with 7 bases left between them. The CDR3 totals 15 residues. The chain uses TRBV5-1 and TRBJ2-1; D unclear. The specimen was peripheral blood. The clonotype was recovered from a woman older than 75 with acute or convalescent COVID-19. The CDR3 loop is CASSLVASSYNEQFF. The CDR3 DNA sequence: TGCGCCAGCAGCTTGGTTGCCAGCTCCTACAATGAGCAGTTCTTC.